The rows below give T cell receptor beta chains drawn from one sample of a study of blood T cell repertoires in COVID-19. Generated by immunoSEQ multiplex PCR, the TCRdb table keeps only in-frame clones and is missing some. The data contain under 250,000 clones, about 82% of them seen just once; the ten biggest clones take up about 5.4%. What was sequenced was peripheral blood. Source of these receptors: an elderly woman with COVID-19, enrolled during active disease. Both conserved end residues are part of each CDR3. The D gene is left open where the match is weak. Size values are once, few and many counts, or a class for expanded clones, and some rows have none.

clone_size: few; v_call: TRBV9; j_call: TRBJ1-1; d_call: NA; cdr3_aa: CASSVVGGGGTEAFF; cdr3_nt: TGTGCCAGCAGCGTAGTGGGAGGGGGTGGAACTGAAGCTTTCTTT
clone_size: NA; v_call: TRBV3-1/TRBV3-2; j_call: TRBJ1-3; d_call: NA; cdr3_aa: CASSQERTASGNTIYF; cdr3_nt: TGTGCCAGCAGCCAAGAAAGGACAGCCTCTGGAAACACCATATATTTT
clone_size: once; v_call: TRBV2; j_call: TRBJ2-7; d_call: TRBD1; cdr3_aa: CASRGQGYEQYF; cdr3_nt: TGTGCCAGCAGGGGACAGGGCTACGAGCAGTACTTC
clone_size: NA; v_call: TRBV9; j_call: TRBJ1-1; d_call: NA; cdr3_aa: CASSVGQGSNTEAFF; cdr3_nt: TGTGCCAGCAGCGTGGGCCAAGGATCGAACACTGAAGCTTTCTTT
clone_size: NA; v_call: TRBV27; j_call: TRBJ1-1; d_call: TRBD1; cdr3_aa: CASRGGQVYTEAFF; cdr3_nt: TGTGCCAGCAGGGGGGGACAGGTATACACTGAAGCTTTCTTT
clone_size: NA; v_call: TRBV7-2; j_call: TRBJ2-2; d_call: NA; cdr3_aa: CASSLGTGRAGELFF; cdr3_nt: TGTGCCAGCAGCTTAGGTACAGGGCGGGCCGGGGAGCTGTTTTTT
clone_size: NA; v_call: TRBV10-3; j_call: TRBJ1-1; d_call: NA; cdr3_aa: CAISDGQGSITEAFF; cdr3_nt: TGTGCCATCAGTGACGGTCAGGGGAGTATCACTGAAGCTTTCTTT
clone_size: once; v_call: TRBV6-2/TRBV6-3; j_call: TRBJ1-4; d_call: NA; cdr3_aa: CASSLDRNGGRTNEKLFF; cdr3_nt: TGTGCCAGCAGCCTCGATCGAAACGGGGGGCGAACTAATGAAAAACTGTTTTTT
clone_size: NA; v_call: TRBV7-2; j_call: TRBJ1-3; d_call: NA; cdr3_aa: CASSLDGSAPGNTIYF; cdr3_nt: TGTGCCAGCAGCTTAGATGGGAGCGCGCCAGGAAACACCATATATTTT
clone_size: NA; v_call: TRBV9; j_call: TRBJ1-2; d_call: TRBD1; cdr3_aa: CASSVDGYGQGVLGYGYTF; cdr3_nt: TGTGCCAGCAGCGTAGATGGTTACGGACAGGGGGTGTTGGGCTATGGCTACACCTTC
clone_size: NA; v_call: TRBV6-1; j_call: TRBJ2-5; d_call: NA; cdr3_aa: CASSEGTGMKTQYF; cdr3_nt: TGTGCCAGCAGTGAAGGAACAGGGATGAAGACCCAGTACTTC
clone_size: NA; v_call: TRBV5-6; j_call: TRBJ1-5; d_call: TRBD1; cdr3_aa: CASSWGQEQPQHF; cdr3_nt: TGTGCCAGCAGCTGGGGACAGGAACAGCCCCAGCATTTT
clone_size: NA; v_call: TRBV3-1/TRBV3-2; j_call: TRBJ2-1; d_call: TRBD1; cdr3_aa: CASSQGGQGLGKFF; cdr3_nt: TGTGCCAGCAGCCAAGGCGGACAGGGGCTCGGAAAATTCTTC
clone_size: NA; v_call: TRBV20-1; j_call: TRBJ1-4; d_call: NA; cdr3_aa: CSASLERANEKLFF; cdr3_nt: TGCAGTGCTAGTTTGGAGCGGGCTAATGAAAAACTGTTTTTT
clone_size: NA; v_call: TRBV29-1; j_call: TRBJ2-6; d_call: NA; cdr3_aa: CSVAVSSGANVLTF; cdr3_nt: TGCAGCGTTGCTGTTAGCTCTGGGGCCAACGTCCTGACTTTC
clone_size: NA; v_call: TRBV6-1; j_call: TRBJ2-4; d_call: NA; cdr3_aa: CASSEALDSRAKNIQYF; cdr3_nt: TGTGCCAGCAGTGAAGCCTTGGACTCGAGGGCCAAAAACATTCAGTACTTC
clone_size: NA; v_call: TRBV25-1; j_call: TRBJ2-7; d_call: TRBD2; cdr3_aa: CASSPSGTSGEQYF; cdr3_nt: TGTGCCAGCAGTCCCTCCGGGACTAGTGGCGAGCAGTACTTC
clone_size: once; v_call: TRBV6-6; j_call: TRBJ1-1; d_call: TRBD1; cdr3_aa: CASSRATIGGPIQNTEAFF; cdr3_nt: TGTGCCAGCAGTCGGGCTACGATAGGGGGCCCCATACAGAACACTGAAGCTTTCTTT
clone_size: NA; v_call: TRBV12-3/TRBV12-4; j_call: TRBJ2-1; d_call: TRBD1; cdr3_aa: CASSLGQGPGFF; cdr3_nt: TGTGCCAGCAGTTTAGGACAGGGTCCCGGCTTCTTC
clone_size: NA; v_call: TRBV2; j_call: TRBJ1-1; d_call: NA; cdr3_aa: CASIPGTFPTEAFF; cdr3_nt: TGTGCCAGCATACCGGGTACCTTCCCCACTGAAGCTTTCTTT
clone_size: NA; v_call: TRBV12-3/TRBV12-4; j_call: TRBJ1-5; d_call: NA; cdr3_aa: CASKQGLSQPQHF; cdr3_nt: TGTGCCAGCAAACAGGGCCTAAGCCAGCCCCAGCATTTT
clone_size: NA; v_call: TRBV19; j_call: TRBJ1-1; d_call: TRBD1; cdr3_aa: CASSPQPGQVSNTEAFF; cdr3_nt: TGTGCCAGTAGTCCCCAACCGGGACAGGTATCGAACACTGAAGCTTTCTTT
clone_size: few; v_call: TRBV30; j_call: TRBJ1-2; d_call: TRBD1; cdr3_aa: CAWGRTGERLGGYTF; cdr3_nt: TGTGCCTGGGGACGGACAGGGGAGAGATTGGGTGGCTACACCTTC
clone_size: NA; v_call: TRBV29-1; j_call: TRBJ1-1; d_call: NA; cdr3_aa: CSVRQTLNTEAFF; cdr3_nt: TGCAGCGTTAGACAGACCCTGAACACTGAAGCTTTCTTT
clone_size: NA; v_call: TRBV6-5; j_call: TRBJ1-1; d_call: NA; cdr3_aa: CASSSLPSQEAFF; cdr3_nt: TGTGCCAGCAGTTCCTTACCCTCGCAGGAAGCTTTCTTT
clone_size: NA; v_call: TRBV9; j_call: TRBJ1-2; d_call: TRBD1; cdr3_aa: CASSVPSPPTGAIPPWF; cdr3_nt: TGTGCCAGCAGCGTCCCGAGCCCCCCGACAGGGGCCATTCCCCCTTGGTTC
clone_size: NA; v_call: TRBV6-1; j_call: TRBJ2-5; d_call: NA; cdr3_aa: CASSERLGHMTQYF; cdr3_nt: TGTGCCAGCAGTGAACGACTTGGTCATATGACCCAGTACTTC
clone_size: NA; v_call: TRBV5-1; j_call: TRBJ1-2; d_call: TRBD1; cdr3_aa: CASSVTGGRGANYGYTF; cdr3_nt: TGCGCCAGCAGCGTAACAGGGGGCAGAGGTGCTAACTATGGCTACACCTTC
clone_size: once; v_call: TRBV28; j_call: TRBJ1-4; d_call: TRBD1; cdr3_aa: CASSLRGQALSEKLFF; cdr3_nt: TGTGCCAGCAGTCTAAGGGGACAGGCATTAAGTGAAAAACTGTTTTTT
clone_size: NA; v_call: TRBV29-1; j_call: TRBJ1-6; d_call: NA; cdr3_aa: CSVRGSSNSPLHF; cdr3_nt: TGCAGCGTTAGGGGGTCAAGCAATTCACCCCTCCACTTT
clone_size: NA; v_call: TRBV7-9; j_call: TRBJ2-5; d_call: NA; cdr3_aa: CASSLRTAYQETQYF; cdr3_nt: TGTGCCAGCAGCTTAAGGACAGCTTACCAAGAGACCCAGTACTTC
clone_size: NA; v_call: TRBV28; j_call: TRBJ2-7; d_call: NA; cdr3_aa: CASSMQRNRPTYEQYF; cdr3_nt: TGTGCCAGCAGTATGCAGAGGAACAGGCCGACCTACGAGCAGTACTTC
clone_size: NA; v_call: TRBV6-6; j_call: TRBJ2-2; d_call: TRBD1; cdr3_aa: CASDTGGTGELFF; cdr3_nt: TGTGCCAGCGATACAGGGGGCACCGGGGAGCTGTTTTTT
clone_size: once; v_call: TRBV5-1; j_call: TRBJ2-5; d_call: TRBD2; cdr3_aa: CASSLVGLAARETQYF; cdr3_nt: TGCGCCAGCAGCTTGGTAGGACTAGCGGCTAGGGAGACCCAGTACTTC
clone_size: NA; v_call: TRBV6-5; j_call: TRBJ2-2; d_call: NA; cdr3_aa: CASRRGLDTGELFF; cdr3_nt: TGTGCCAGCAGAAGGGGACTTGACACCGGGGAGCTGTTTTTT
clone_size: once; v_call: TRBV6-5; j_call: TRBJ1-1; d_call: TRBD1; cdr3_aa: CASSYDPGTGGMAFF; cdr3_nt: TGTGCCAGCAGTTACGATCCCGGGACAGGGGGGATGGCTTTCTTT
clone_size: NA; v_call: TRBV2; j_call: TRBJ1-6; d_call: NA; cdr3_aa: CASILSGQPGNSPLHF; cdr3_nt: TGTGCCAGCATCTTGTCTGGACAACCAGGGAATTCACCCCTCCACTTT
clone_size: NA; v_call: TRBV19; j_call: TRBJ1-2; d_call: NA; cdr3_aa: CASSMGRGGYTF; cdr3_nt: TGTGCCAGTAGTATGGGCAGGGGTGGCTACACCTTC